Listed below are T cell receptor beta chains from one sample, sequenced in a study of metastatic and nonmetastatic thyroid tumors. TCRdb reanalyzed the PCR reads with MiXCR. The sample lists under 55,000 clones; approximately 19% were seen once. Specimen: blood. The receptors come from a female donor with papillary thyroid cancer or a benign thyroid nodule (not recorded which). Some clones in this sample may be carry-over from other donors' samples. CDR3s include the opening cysteine and the closing phenylalanine or tryptophan. The D gene is left open where the match is weak. Clone size is given for some rows only: seen once, a few or many times, or a class if the clone is expanded.

TRBV4-2	TRBJ2-2	-	-	TGTGCCAGCAGCCAAGATTTCATTTTTGCAGACAGCACCGGGGAGCTGTTTTTT	CASSQDFIFADSTGELFF
TRBV9	TRBJ2-7	TRBD2	-	TGTGCCAGCAGCAATGGCCTCCAGCGCGGGGGGGAGCAGTACTTC	CASSNGLQRGGEQYF
TRBV6-5	TRBJ1-2	TRBD1	-	TGTGCCAGCAGTTACTCGGAGGGAGGGGGCAAGTGGGGCTATGGCTACACCTTC	CASSYSEGGGKWGYGYTF
TRBV6-1	TRBJ2-7	TRBD1	many	TGTGCCAGCAGTCCGACCGGGACAGGGATCTACGAGCAGTACTTC	CASSPTGTGIYEQYF
TRBV30	TRBJ2-7	-	-	TGTGCCTGGAGTTCTGGTCACCCCTACGAGCAGTACTTC	CAWSSGHPYEQYF
TRBV20-1	TRBJ2-1	-	many	TGCAGTGCAGTTGGGGGTCTAGGACGCTCCTACAATGAGCAGTTCTTC	CSAVGGLGRSYNEQFF
TRBV5-1	TRBJ1-2	-	many	TGCGCCAGCAGCTTGGGGAAGGGCTATGGCTACACCTTC	CASSLGKGYGYTF
TRBV30	TRBJ1-1	-	-	TGTGCCTGGAAAGCAATGAACACTGAAGCTTTCTTT	CAWKAMNTEAFF
TRBV19	TRBJ1-2	-	-	TGTGACAGTAGTATAGATCAAGAGGACAGATCTAACTATGGCTACACCTTC	CDSSIDQEDRSNYGYTF
TRBV4-1	TRBJ2-7	TRBD1	many	TGCGCCAGCAGCCCAGGTGGGACAGGATCCTACGAGCAGTACTTC	CASSPGGTGSYEQYF
TRBV10-2	TRBJ2-3	-	many	TGCGCCAGCAGACGTTCCACAGATACGCAGTATTTT	CASRRSTDTQYF
TRBV3-1	TRBJ2-1	TRBD2	many	TGTGCCAGCAGCCAAGATCAGACTAGCGGGAGGAATGAGCAGTTCTTC	CASSQDQTSGRNEQFF
TRBV6-1	TRBJ1-5	TRBD1	many	TGTGCCAGCAGAGGACAGGGATTTAATCAGCCCCAGCATTTT	CASRGQGFNQPQHF
TRBV11-2	TRBJ2-7	TRBD1	many	TGTGCCAGCAGCTTAGGGGACAGGGGTGGATACGAGCAGTACTTC	CASSLGDRGGYEQYF
TRBV21-1	TRBJ2-3	-	-	TGTGCCAGCAACACCGAGGGGGGTAGCGGGAGGGTGCTCACAGATAAGCAGTATTTT	CASNTEGGSGRVLTDKQYF
TRBV5-1	TRBJ2-7	TRBD1	many	TGCGCCAGCAGCTTGGCCGCAGGGGGCTCCTACGAGCAGTACTTC	CASSLAAGGSYEQYF
TRBV18	TRBJ2-7	TRBD1	-	TGTGCCAGCTCACCAAGCCCCGGGACAGGGTACGAGCAGTACTTC	CASSPSPGTGYEQYF
TRBV12-3/TRBV12-4	TRBJ1-2	TRBD1	medium-sized	TGTGCCAGCAGCCTACAGGGGATCAGTGGCTACACCTTC	CASSLQGISGYTF
TRBV7-9	TRBJ2-4	-	many	TGTGCCAGCAGCTCGACCAGGGGAAAGGGCATTCAGTACTTC	CASSSTRGKGIQYF
TRBV24-1	TRBJ2-3	TRBD2	many	TGTGCCACCAGTGACAGGGCGGGGGACACAGATACGCAGTATTTT	CATSDRAGDTDTQYF
TRBV6-1	TRBJ1-1	TRBD1	many	TGTGCCAGCCAAAACAGGGGATACACTGAAGCTTTCTTT	CASQNRGYTEAFF
TRBV20-1	TRBJ2-7	TRBD1	many	TGCAGTGCTAGAGACGAGGACAGGGGCTACGAGCAGTACTTC	CSARDEDRGYEQYF
TRBV6-1	TRBJ2-2	TRBD1	many	TGTGCCAGCAAAGGGGACAGGGGGCGAACCGGGGAGCTGTTTTTT	CASKGDRGRTGELFF
TRBV5-4	TRBJ2-7	-	many	TGTGCCAGCAGCTTGCTACAGGGCGGGCACGAGCAGTACTTC	CASSLLQGGHEQYF
TRBV20-1	TRBJ2-7	-	-	TGCAGTGCAAAAAACATGGGACTGGGTGATCAGTACTTC	CSAKNMGLGDQYF
TRBV4-2	TRBJ1-6	-	many	TGTGCCAGCAGCCAGTCAAGCTCCTATAATTCACCCCTCCACTTT	CASSQSSSYNSPLHF
TRBV20-1	TRBJ2-2	TRBD1	many	TGCAGTGCTATCCGGGACAGGGGGACCGGGGAGCTGTTTTTT	CSAIRDRGTGELFF
TRBV15	TRBJ1-3	-	many	TGTGCCACCAGCCGGGGAGGGTTCGGTGGAAACACCATATATTTT	CATSRGGFGGNTIYF
TRBV7-3	TRBJ2-3	-	many	TGTGCCAGCAGCTTCAGGGGGGGAGATACGCAGTATTTT	CASSFRGGDTQYF
TRBV19	TRBJ1-1	TRBD1	many	TGTGCCAGTAGTATAGACGGGACAGGGGGATGGAACACTGAAGCTTTCTTT	CASSIDGTGGWNTEAFF
TRBV24-1	TRBJ2-1	-	many	TGTGCCACCAGTGATTCCCATGACTACAATGAGCAGTTCTTC	CATSDSHDYNEQFF
TRBV20-1	TRBJ2-7	-	many	TGCAGTGCTTTGAAGGGGTTTCGCTCCTACGAGCAGTACTTC	CSALKGFRSYEQYF
TRBV5-6	TRBJ1-1	-	few	TGTGCCAGCCACACCGGGACACTGAACACTGAAGCTTTCTTT	CASHTGTLNTEAFF
TRBV20-1	TRBJ1-6	-	many	TGCAGTGCTAGAGTCCCGCCAGGAGATAATTCACCCCTCCACTTT	CSARVPPGDNSPLHF
TRBV3-1	TRBJ2-1	-	many	TGTGCCAGCAGCCAATTAAATGAGCAGTTCTTC	CASSQLNEQFF
TRBV27	TRBJ1-2	TRBD1	many	TGTGCCAGCAGTCCCCACGGACAGGGGCGAGCTAACTATGGCTACACCTTC	CASSPHGQGRANYGYTF
TRBV2	TRBJ2-7	-	-	TGTGCCAGCAGTGGGGTTGGGGAGGTGGAGCAGTACTTC	CASSGVGEVEQYF
TRBV6-1	TRBJ1-3	TRBD1	medium-sized	TGTGCCAGCAGACCGGGACAGGGGGCCCCTGGAAACACCATATATTTT	CASRPGQGAPGNTIYF
TRBV15	TRBJ2-3	-	many	TGTGCCACCGCTGGAGATACGCAGTATTTT	CATAGDTQYF
TRBV30	TRBJ1-6	TRBD1	many	TGTGCCTGGAGTGCACCGGGACAGTATAATTCACCCCTCCACTTT	CAWSAPGQYNSPLHF
TRBV25-1	TRBJ2-2	TRBD2	-	TGTGCCACCAACCAACCGGGACTAGTCACCTTTTTTGAGGGTGGGAACACCGGGGAGCTGTTTTTT	CATNQPGLVTFFEGGNTGELFF
TRBV20-1	TRBJ2-5	TRBD2	many	TGCAGTGCTTCCCGACTAGCGGGAGGTGCCTTCCAAGAGACCCAGTACTTC	CSASRLAGGAFQETQYF
TRBV20-1	TRBJ2-1	TRBD2	many	TGCAGTGCTAGAGGAGGATGGCTAGCGGGAGCGAATGAGCAGTTCTTC	CSARGGWLAGANEQFF
TRBV6-1	TRBJ2-2	-	-	TGTGCCAGCAGACCTACTAGTGTGGAGACCGGGGAGCTGGTTTTT	CASRPTSVETGELVF
TRBV18	TRBJ1-1	-	many	TGTGCCAGCTCACCACAGGGAGGTAAAGCTTTCTTT	CASSPQGGKAFF
TRBV27	TRBJ2-7	-	-	TGTGCCAGCAGTGCAGTGGGAAATTGGCCCTACGAGAAGTACTTC	CASSAVGNWPYEKYF
TRBV28	TRBJ2-7	-	medium-sized	TGTGCCAGCAGTGTACAGAGATCCTACGAGCAGTACTTC	CASSVQRSYEQYF
TRBV30	TRBJ2-2	TRBD1	-	TGTGCCTGGAGCTTATCCCGGACAGGTCTGACCGGGGAGCTGTTTTTT	CAWSLSRTGLTGELFF
TRBV28	TRBJ1-2	TRBD1	few	TGTGCCAGCAGCTACAGGGGAGGTGGAAACACCTTC	CASSYRGGGNTF
TRBV5-4	TRBJ2-7	-	-	TGTGCCAGCAGCTTGGATCCCCTCTACGAGCAGTACTTC	CASSLDPLYEQYF
TRBV11-2	TRBJ2-7	TRBD2	many	TGTGCCAGCGGACTAGCGGGGGCCTACGAGCAGTACTTC	CASGLAGAYEQYF
TRBV20-1	TRBJ1-5	-	many	TGCAGTGCTAGACGCTCTAACCGGGACAATATGGATCAGCCCCAGCATTTT	CSARRSNRDNMDQPQHF
TRBV19	TRBJ1-4	-	many	TGTGCCAGTAGTCTCAGGACCGTTGCAACTAATGAAAAACTGTTTTTT	CASSLRTVATNEKLFF
TRBV20-1	TRBJ1-5	-	many	TGCAGTGTGCCATTAGGTCGGGGTTCACTTAGCAATCAGCCCCAGCATTTT	CSVPLGRGSLSNQPQHF
TRBV5-8	TRBJ2-1	-	many	TGTGCCAGCAGCCCCTACGCGCCCGGACTTAGTGAGCAGTTCTTC	CASSPYAPGLSEQFF